The 2 T cell receptor beta chains below all came from one sample that was sequenced in a study of control samples from healthy donors and cancer patients. Libraries were prepared by immunoSEQ multiplex PCR; TCRdb keeps only in-frame clonotypes and omits some of them. Here the sample spans 70,000 to 95,000 clones, roughly nine tenths being singletons. Source material: blood. The receptor source for this set is a woman aged 25 to 39 in good health.

This chain uses TRBV3-1 (or the pseudogene TRBV3-2) with TRBJ1-3; no definite D call. Trimming stripped 5 bases from V and 6 bases from J, with 11 bases between. Germline-derived CDR1 and CDR2 are LGHDT and YNNKEL (reference sequence). The CDR3 consists of 13 residues. The CDR3 loop reads CASSLDGLNTIYF. Here the CDR3 DNA reads TGTGCCAGCAGCTTGGACGGTTTAAACACCATATATTTT.

The V and J genes are TRBV29-1 and TRBJ2-3; either TRBD1 or TRBD2 may fit D (6 bases each). The CDR3 runs to 12 residues. V shed 3 bases and J shed 6 bases, with 10 bases lying between them. From germline, CDR1 is SQVTM and CDR2 ANQGSEA. The CDR3 loop is CSVDRGGDTQYF. DNA for the CDR3: TGCAGCGTTGACAGAGGGGGGGATACGCAGTATTTT.